The subject of this entry is one TCR beta chain. Its antigen remains unidentified. The sample belongs to a study of immune evolution from preneoplasia to lung adenocarcinoma. The overall study: HLA loss of heterozygosity: less than 9% AIS, around 16% MIA, about 35% ADC, none AAH. Overall study results and limits: KRAS-mutant nodules had the highest T cell clonality. Normal lung had the highest top T cell clone frequencies.

The data were produced by immunoSEQ multiplex PCR, yet TCRdb's version contains in-frame clones alone and is incomplete. The table has under 45,000 clones, around 80% seen once. The V gene lost 1 base and the J gene lost 15 bases, with 19 bases spanning the gap. The CDR3 extends over 14 amino acids. The germline CDR1 and CDR2 sequences are WSHSY and SAAADI. Histologic diagnosis was independently verified by two lung pathologists. This sequence was found in a person aged 55-75 years with lung adenocarcinoma. Sequenced sample: FFPE invasive lung adenocarcinoma tissue. The genes are TRBV10-2 and TRBJ2-1; no firm D call. For the CDR3, the DNA is TGCGCCAGCAGTGAGTATGGCGACTCGGACCGGACGTTCTTC. This encodes CASSEYGDSDRTFF.